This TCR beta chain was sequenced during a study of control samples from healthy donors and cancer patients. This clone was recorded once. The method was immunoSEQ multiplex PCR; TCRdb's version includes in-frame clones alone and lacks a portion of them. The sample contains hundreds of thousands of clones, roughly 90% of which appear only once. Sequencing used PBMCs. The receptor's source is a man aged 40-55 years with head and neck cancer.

DNA of the CDR3: TGTGCCATCAGTGAGGAAGGCGGGGACCAGCCCCAGCATTTT. This encodes CAISEEGGDQPQHF. The rearrangement links TRBV10-3 to TRBJ1-5; TRBD1 might be the D (5 bases). CDR1 is ENHRY, CDR2 SYGVKD, per germline. V was clipped by 2 bases and J by 7 bases, with 12 bases between them. CDR3 length: 14 amino acids.